This entry lists 27 T cell receptor beta chains sequenced from one sample in a study of PD-1 blockade in classical Hodgkin lymphoma. Sequencing used immunoSEQ multiplex PCR; TCRdb keeps in-frame clones, though not all of them. The sample includes 10,000 to 15,000 clones, roughly 84% of them seen just once. Each patient experienced a relapse that followed autologous stem cell transplantation, and brentuximab vedotin exposure varied. Specimen: peripheral blood mononuclear cells (PBMCs), collected at baseline. The receptors here all came from a human donor with classical Hodgkin lymphoma.

The V gene is TRBV4-2, the J gene TRBJ2-7; 8 bases line up with TRBD1. Losses at the gene ends were 1 base for V and 1 base for J; bases not matched to a gene: 3. This CDR3 is 15 amino acids long. Germline V gives CDR1 LGHNA, CDR2 YNFKEQ. CDR3 sequence reads: CASSQVTGGSYEQYF. CDR3 coding DNA: TGTGCCAGCAGCCAAGTAACAGGGGGATCCTACGAGCAGTACTTC.

The chain employs TRBV18 and TRBJ1-1; D uncertain. The CDR3 contains 16 residues. The V and J ends lost 0 bases and 0 bases respectively, with 11 bases between them. Germline V gene data show CDR1 as KGHSH and CDR2 as LQKENI. CDR3 nucleotide sequence: TGTGCCAGCTCACCACCGGGTTCAAGGATGAACACTGAAGCTTTCTTT. Translation gives CASSPPGSRMNTEAFF.

The chain combines TRBV7-2 with TRBJ2-2, with TRBD2 matching over 9 bases. Trimming took 11 bases from V and 4 from J; bases not matched to a gene: 8. Germline values: CDR1 SGHTA, CDR2 FQGNSA. This CDR3 is 14 amino acids long. The CDR3 DNA reads as TGTGCCTCCGCGGGGGGGAGGGCCACCGGGGAGCTGTTTTTT. Translation gives CASAGGRATGELFF.

DNA of the CDR3: TGTGCCAGCAGTGCTAGCGGGGGTGACTTCTACGAGCAGTACGTC. Translated: CASSASGGDFYEQYV. This rearrangement joins TRBV6-1 to TRBJ2-7; 10 bases map to TRBD2. After removal of 4 bases from V and 3 bases from J, the junction contained 6 bases not matched to a gene. The CDR3 spans 15 residues. Germline V lookup: CDR1 MNHNS, CDR2 SASEGT.

The gene calls are TRBV9 and TRBJ2-3; D possibly corresponds to TRBD1 (6 bases). CDR1 and CDR2 from the germline V gene are SGDLS and YYNGEE. The CDR3 is 15 residues long. Trimming stripped 4 bases from V and 4 bases from J, with 16 bases between. The DNA of the CDR3 is TGTGCCAGCAGCCCGTTTGGGGGCGAGGCAGATACGCAGTATTTT. Its translation is CASSPFGGEADTQYF.

The V and J genes are TRBV5-6 and TRBJ2-2; D is ambiguous. CDR3 size: 13 residues. Germline V gene lookup returns CDR1 SGHDT and CDR2 YYEEEE. V lost 4 bases and J 5 bases, leaving 9 bases between the germline ends. CDR3 protein: CASSLRRTGELFF. CDR3 sequence (DNA): TGTGCCAGCAGCCTGAGACGGACCGGGGAGCTGTTTTTT.

The chain recombines TRBV28 with TRBJ2-7, with D possibly being TRBD1 (6 bases). V lost 2 bases and J 4 bases, leaving 9 bases between the germline ends. The CDR3 consists of 13 residues. The germline V gene has CDR1 MDHEN and CDR2 SYDVKM. The CDR3: CASSLGQGYEQYV. In nucleotides, the CDR3 is TGTGCCAGCAGTTTAGGGCAGGGGTACGAGCAGTACGTC.

This clone is labeled large. V is TRBV4-1 and J is TRBJ2-1; the match to TRBD2 covers 7 bases. Germline V CDR1 and CDR2: MGHRA, YSYEKL. V gave up 6 bases and J gave up 7 bases; unmatched junction bases: 12. The CDR3 is 15 residues long. The CDR3 coding sequence is TGCGCCAGCAGGCCCTCCGGGGGGTCAGGGAATGAGCAGTTCTTC. It encodes CASRPSGGSGNEQFF.

The V and J genes are TRBV5-6 and TRBJ2-1; no firm D call. Germline loops: CDR1 SGHDT, CDR2 YYEEEE. With 0 bases removed from V and 6 bases from J, the gap between germline ends came to 4 bases. The CDR3 consists of 12 residues. DNA of the CDR3: TGTGCCAGCAGCTTGGGGTCCAATGAGCAGTTCTTC. This codes for CASSLGSNEQFF.

This clone appeared a single time. This chain joins TRBV12-5 and TRBJ2-2; weak D call: TRBD2 (6 bases). V was trimmed by 10 bases and J by 8 bases, leaving 29 bases between them. Germline V gene data show CDR1 as LGHNT and CDR2 as FRNRAP. The CDR3 extends over 17 amino acids. The CDR3 spells CAIAPGSRRGVLGELFF. CDR3 sequence (DNA): TGTGCTATAGCCCCCGGGAGCAGGCGCGGGGTTCTGGGGGAGCTGTTTTTT.

This clone appeared once. The CDR3 coding sequence is TGTGCCAGTAGTGGGAGCGGGACGTTCTCCTACGAGCAGTACTTC. Amino acid sequence: CASSGSGTFSYEQYF. The chain links TRBV19 to TRBJ2-7, with 7 nucleotides matching TRBD2. Germline V gene sequence: CDR1 LNHDA, CDR2 SQIVND (reference sequence). The J segment lost 0 bases and the V segment lost 5 bases, leaving 7 bases of the junction unmatched. The CDR3 length is 15 residues.

This chain connects TRBV6-5 to TRBJ1-5; TRBD1 aligns across 9 bases. Germline V CDR1 and CDR2: MNHEY, SVGAGI. This CDR3 is built from 15 residues. V trimming: 5 bases; J trimming: 5 bases; junction bases outside the gene matches: 7. The CDR3 nucleotides are TGTGCCAGCAGTAGGTGGACAGGGGCCGATCAGCCCCAGCATTTT. Encoded protein: CASSRWTGADQPQHF.

The chain recombines TRBV7-3 with TRBJ2-2; 7 bases fit TRBD1. Trimming cost V 1 base and J 7 bases; bases outside gene matches: 6. CDR3 length: 15 residues. CDR1 and CDR2 from the germline V gene are SGHTA and FQGTGA. The CDR3 bases are TGTGCCAGCAGCTTAAGGGCAGGGGGAATCGGGGAGCTGTTTTTT. Amino acid sequence: CASSLRAGGIGELFF.

The V call is TRBV4-1, the J call TRBJ1-2; D is ambiguous. The length of the CDR3 is 15 residues. The germline V gene has CDR1 MGHRA and CDR2 YSYEKL. Between the trimmed V and J ends, which lost 0 bases and 6 bases, there was a span of 14 bases. In DNA, the CDR3 is TGCGCCAGCAGCCAAGATCCCCGGCAGGATCATGGCTACACCTTC. The encoded protein is CASSQDPRQDHGYTF.

J is TRBJ2-4 and V is TRBV18, with 8 bases that match TRBD2. The CDR3 is 13 amino acids. The V gene's germline CDR1 is KGHSH and CDR2 LQKENI. The CDR3, as DNA: TGTGCACCGGGGGGGGTAGCCAAAAACATTCAGTACTTC. Its translation is CAPGGVAKNIQYF.

Concerning this clone: Mismatch with germline at one junction end may stem from a read error. The rearrangement joins TRBV7-9 to TRBJ1-2; D is unresolved. Germline assignment: CDR1 SEHNR and CDR2 FQNEAQ (reference sequence). The CDR3 contains 13 residues. CDR3 region: CASSIASNYGYTF. CDR3 sequence (DNA): TGTGCCAGCAGCATAGCCTCAAACTATGGCTACACCTTC.

The V call is TRBV7-9, the J call TRBJ2-1; TRBD1 aligns across 8 bases. This CDR3 spans 15 amino acids. V was clipped by 5 bases and J by 4 bases; unmatched bases: 7. The germline CDR1 and CDR2 sequences are SEHNR and FQNEAQ (reference sequence). CDR3 sequence reads: CASSPDRGPYNEQFF. The CDR3 DNA reads as TGTGCCAGCAGCCCCGACAGGGGACCATACAATGAGCAGTTCTTC.

The chain couples TRBV4-2 to TRBJ2-5, with 12 bases aligning to TRBD1. The germline CDR1 and CDR2 sequences are LGHNA and YNFKEQ. With 4 bases clipped from V and 0 bases from J, the junction kept 18 bases outside the gene matches. The CDR3 length is 21 residues. The chain's CDR3 is CASSPLYASSGTGGNQETQYF. The CDR3 DNA sequence: TGTGCCAGCAGCCCCCTCTATGCATCCTCAGGGACAGGGGGCAACCAAGAGACCCAGTACTTC.

This chain uses TRBV5-1 with TRBJ2-7; 7 bases match TRBD2. This CDR3 spans 16 amino acids. Germline trimming cut 0 bases from V and 6 bases from J; bases unmatched to any gene: 12. Germline V gives CDR1 SGHRS, CDR2 YFSETQ. The CDR3 is CASSLVFQRDYSEQYF. The CDR3 nucleotides are TGCGCCAGCAGCTTGGTGTTCCAGCGGGACTATAGCGAGCAGTACTTC.

The chain uses TRBV6-1 and TRBJ1-6; D possibly corresponds to TRBD1 (6 bases). Per the germline V gene, CDR1 is MNHNS and CDR2 is SASEGT. The length of the CDR3 is 15 residues. V gave up 5 bases and J gave up 7 bases, with 15 bases separating them. The CDR3 bases are TGTGCCAGCAGTTTACCCGGGACAAAGAATTCACCCCTCCACTTT. Protein: CASSLPGTKNSPLHF.

Remarks on this clone: The sample has other DNA sequences that encode this CDR3 too. The chain recombines TRBV27 with TRBJ2-7; TRBD2 aligns across 8 bases. The CDR3 contains 14 residues. Germline trimming cut 6 bases from V and 0 bases from J; bases unmatched to any gene: 4. Germline V gene data show CDR1 as MNHEY and CDR2 as SMNVEV (reference sequence). CDR3 amino acids: CASRGGGISYEQYF. In DNA form, the CDR3 reads TGTGCCAGCAGGGGCGGGGGGATCTCCTACGAGCAGTACTTC.

This chain uses TRBV18 with TRBJ1-1, with a weak D call TRBD1 (6 bases). V was shortened by 6 bases and J by 3 bases, with 14 bases between the two germline ends. CDR3 size: 14 residues. Germline loops: CDR1 KGHSH, CDR2 LQKENI. The CDR3 loop is CASSIKGGDTEAFF. The CDR3 nucleotides are TGTGCCAGCTCTATAAAGGGGGGCGACACTGAAGCTTTCTTT.

The J gene is TRBJ2-7, the V gene TRBV28; the match to TRBD2 covers 9 bases. V shed 10 bases, J shed 2 bases, and the junction held 12 bases outside the gene matches. The germline V gene has CDR1 MDHEN and CDR2 SYDVKM. The CDR3 loop spans 15 amino acids. CDR3 nucleotides: TGTGCCACCGGGGGGGCTAGCGGGACCGCCTACGAGCAGTACTTC. Amino acids: CATGGASGTAYEQYF.

CDR3 sequence reads: CASSVTRLTNYGYTF. Written as DNA, the CDR3 is TGTGCCAGCAGTGTCACCAGGCTTACTAACTATGGCTACACCTTC. This sequence joins TRBV6-1 and TRBJ1-2; no clear D gene. Germline V gene lookup returns CDR1 MNHNS and CDR2 SASEGT. CDR3 size: 15 residues. V was shortened by 4 bases and J by 0 bases, with 12 bases between the two germline ends.

V is TRBV28 and J is TRBJ2-2; possible D gene TRBD2, 5 bases. Trimming removed 6 bases at V and 1 base at J, with 9 bases between. Germline V gives CDR1 MDHEN, CDR2 SYDVKM. The CDR3 consists of 14 residues. CDR3 region: CASSGVGNTGELFF. The CDR3 bases are TGTGCCAGCAGCGGGGTGGGGAACACCGGGGAGCTGTTTTTT. The complete variable domain, with remaining parts taken from reference TRBV28 and TRBJ2-2, reads DVKVTQSSRYLVKRTGEKVFLECVQDMDHENMFWYRQDPGLGLRLIYFSYDVKMKEKGDIPEGYSVSREKKERFSLILESASTNQTSMYLCASSGVGNTGELFFGEGSRLTVL.

About this clone itself: Its ends do not fully match the called genes, so a read error is possible. The chain has TRBV4-3 and TRBJ1-2; TRBD1 might be the D (5 bases). Germline V gene sequence: CDR1 LGHNA, CDR2 YSLEER. CDR3 length: 17 residues. CDR3 protein: CASSQEPQGGELPGCTF. CDR3 bases: TGCGCCAGCAGCCAGGAACCCCAGGGAGGGGAGCTCCCAGGCTGCACCTTC.

This sequence joins TRBV7-2 and TRBJ2-5; the match to TRBD1 covers 9 bases. This CDR3 region has 16 residues. V was clipped by 3 bases and J by 5 bases; unmatched bases: 10. Germline lookup yields CDR1 SGHTA and CDR2 FQGNSA. The CDR3 DNA sequence: TGTGCCAGCAGCTTGACAGGGGGTGCCGGTGGGGAGACCCAGTACTTC. It codes for CASSLTGGAGGETQYF.